What follows are 19 T cell receptor beta chains derived from one specimen sequenced in a study of cytomegalovirus exposure and HLA in healthy donors. The PCR contained 60 Vbeta and 13 Jbeta primers. This table comes from immunoSEQ multiplex PCR, and its TCRdb copy is limited to in-frame clones, with some not included. The data show 50,000 to 70,000 clones, 80% seen once. Input material: PBMCs. These receptors originate from a woman aged 40 to 50 in good health and CMV-seronegative.

The chain links TRBV25-1 to TRBJ2-1, with TRBD1 matching 7 bases. The trim removed 4 bases at V and 6 bases at J, leaving 12 bases unmatched. This CDR3 has 16 amino acids. CDR1 is MGHDK and CDR2 is SYGVNS in the germline V gene. The CDR3 region is CASSAPGRGQSNEQFF. CDR3 bases: TGTGCCAGCAGTGCCCCGGGTAGGGGGCAAAGCAATGAGCAGTTCTTC. Looking up the rest from reference TRBV25-1 and TRBJ2-1 gives the full variable domain: EADIYQTPRYLVIGTGKKITLECSQTMGHDKMYWYQQDPGMELHLIHYSYGVNSTEKGDLSSESTVSRIRTEHFPLTLESARPSHTSQYLCASSAPGRGQSNEQFFGPGTRLTVL.

The chain employs TRBV7-6 and TRBJ1-1; D unresolved. V lost 5 bases and J 1 base, leaving 17 bases between the germline ends. The CDR3 has 16 residues. CDR1 and CDR2 from the germline V gene are SGHVS and FNYEAQ. DNA for the CDR3: TGTGCCAGCAGCCCCCCCGGGATTCGAGGGAACACTGAAGCTTTCTTT. Translated: CASSPPGIRGNTEAFF.

CDR3 amino acids: CASSPGRTSGQETQYF. In DNA, the CDR3 is TGTGCCAGCTCACCAGGCCGTACTAGCGGACAAGAGACCCAGTACTTC. The V gene is TRBV18, the J gene TRBJ2-5; 8 nucleotides line up with TRBD2. V dropped 2 bases and J dropped 2; count of bases not matched to a gene: 7. CDR1 is KGHSH and CDR2 is LQKENI in the germline V gene. This CDR3 comprises 16 residues.

The CDR3 sequence is CAISDPAGSNYGYTF. For the CDR3, the DNA is TGTGCCATCAGTGACCCCGCGGGGTCTAACTATGGCTACACCTTC. V is TRBV10-3 and J is TRBJ1-2; D gene uncertain. This CDR3 region has 15 residues. Germline V gene lookup returns CDR1 ENHRY and CDR2 SYGVKD. The V and J ends lost 3 bases and 0 bases respectively, with 11 bases between them.

V usage is TRBV5-4 and J usage is TRBJ2-5; TRBD2 agrees at 9 bases. Germline V CDR1 and CDR2: SGHNT, YYREEE (reference sequence). CDR3 length equals 17 residues. With 0 bases clipped from V and 4 bases from J, the junction kept 10 bases outside the gene matches. CDR3 amino acids: CASSLGTLAGVGETQYF. The CDR3 DNA is TGTGCCAGCAGCTTGGGGACTTTAGCGGGAGTGGGAGAGACCCAGTACTTC.

The chain couples TRBV6-5 to TRBJ1-1; D ambiguous. There are 11 residues in the CDR3. V lost 7 bases, J lost 3 bases, and 6 bases lay in between. The V gene's germline CDR1 is MNHEY and CDR2 SVGAGI. CDR3 in amino acids: CASTRDTEAFF. CDR3 DNA: TGTGCCAGCACTCGAGACACTGAAGCTTTCTTT.

The chain carries TRBV6-1 and TRBJ1-2; D might be TRBD1 (5 bases). Deletions cut 4 bases from V and 4 bases from J, with 16 bases between. The CDR3 spans 15 residues. The germline gives CDR1 MNHNS, CDR2 SASEGT. The CDR3 DNA reads as TGTGCCAGCAGTGGGGGGACCGGGGGTAGCTATGGCTACACCTTC. It yields the protein CASSGGTGGSYGYTF.

V and J are TRBV28 and TRBJ2-3; TRBD1 is a possible D gene (5 bases). The CDR3 contains 16 residues. Between the trimmed V and J ends, which lost 3 bases and 4 bases, there was a span of 17 bases. Germline CDR1 is MDHEN and CDR2 is SYDVKM. CDR3 loop: CASSFWVGSRADTQYF. The CDR3 bases are TGTGCCAGCAGTTTCTGGGTTGGTAGCAGGGCAGATACGCAGTATTTT.

The chain couples TRBV6-1 to TRBJ1-1, with 7 positions matching TRBD1. This CDR3 has 14 residues. Germline V gives CDR1 MNHNS, CDR2 SASEGT. V dropped 6 bases and J dropped 6; count of bases not matched to a gene: 10. The CDR3 protein is CASRTDREVAEAFF. DNA for the CDR3: TGTGCCAGCAGGACTGACAGGGAGGTGGCTGAAGCTTTCTTT.

This chain connects TRBV6-5 to TRBJ1-4, with D possibly matching TRBD1 (5 bases). CDR1 is MNHEY, CDR2 SVGAGI, per germline. V shed 6 bases and J shed 8 bases, with 16 bases lying between them. This CDR3 contains 14 residues. The CDR3 loop reads CASRDPGFTEKLFF. The CDR3 nucleotides are TGTGCCAGCAGAGACCCAGGGTTTACGGAAAAACTGTTTTTT.

CDR3 nucleotide sequence: TGTGCCAGCAGCTACAGGACTAGCGGACTCAATGAGCAGTTCTTC. It is translated as CASSYRTSGLNEQFF. The J gene is TRBJ2-1, the V gene TRBV7-9; 10 positions agree with TRBD2. The CDR3 is 15 amino acids. V lost 4 bases, J lost 6 bases, and 6 bases stayed unmatched. The germline V gene encodes CDR1 SEHNR and CDR2 FQNEAQ (reference sequence).

This sequence joins TRBV2 and TRBJ2-3; D unclear. This CDR3 is 16 amino acids long. The V gene lost 0 bases and the J gene lost 4 bases, with 14 bases spanning the gap. Germline V lookup: CDR1 SNHLY, CDR2 FYNNEI. The CDR3 is CASSEAPFISSDTQYF. CDR3 in DNA: TGTGCCAGCAGTGAAGCGCCGTTTATAAGCTCAGATACGCAGTATTTT. The whole variable domain, filled in from reference TRBV2 and TRBJ2-3, reads EPEVTQTPSHQVTQMGQEVILRCVPISNHLYFYWYRQILGQKVEFLVSFYNNEISEKSEIFDDQFSVERPDGSNFTLKIRSTKLEDSAMYFCASSEAPFISSDTQYFGPGTRLTVL.

The chain employs TRBV28 and TRBJ2-5, with D possibly being TRBD1 (5 bases). V dropped 6 bases and J dropped 5 bases, with 16 bases sitting between them. The CDR3 runs 14 residues. Germline assignment: CDR1 MDHEN and CDR2 SYDVKM. The chain's CDR3 is CASRPKGFSETQYF. CDR3 nucleotides: TGTGCCAGCAGGCCGAAGGGGTTTTCGGAGACCCAGTACTTC.

The chain carries TRBV30 and TRBJ1-1; 7 bases match TRBD1. The CDR3 has 11 residues. CDR1 GTSNPN and CDR2 SVGIG come from the germline V gene (reference sequence). V was clipped by 8 bases and J by 4 bases; unmatched bases: 4. This chain's CDR3 is CAVDRSTEAFF. The DNA for the CDR3 is TGTGCCGTGGACAGGTCCACTGAAGCTTTCTTT. The variable domain in full, with the rest retrieved from reference TRBV30 and TRBJ1-1, is SQTIHQWPATLVQPVGSPLSLECTVEGTSNPNLYWYRQAAGRGLQLLFYSVGIGQISSEVPQNLSASRPQDRQFILSSKKLLLSDSGFYLCAVDRSTEAFFGQGTRLTVV.

The chain employs TRBV10-3 and TRBJ1-1, with a tentative D call TRBD1 (6 bases). Germline loops: CDR1 ENHRY, CDR2 SYGVKD. V was clipped by 6 bases and J by 4 bases, with 15 bases between them. The CDR3 extends over 14 amino acids. CDR3 DNA: TGTGCCATCAGCCAGGACAGACACGGCACTGAAGCTTTCTTT. It yields the protein CAISQDRHGTEAFF.

The chain has TRBV4-2 and TRBJ2-7; 7 bases agree with TRBD1. CDR1 and CDR2 (germline): LGHNA, YNFKEQ. The J segment lost 2 bases and the V segment lost 1 base, leaving 5 bases of the junction unmatched. This CDR3 is 15 amino acids long. CDR3 loop: CASSQGTGFAYEQYF. DNA of the CDR3: TGTGCCAGCAGCCAAGGGACAGGTTTCGCCTACGAGCAGTACTTC.

This clone was seen only a few times. The same CDR3 can be traced to other DNA sequences in this sample. The chain has TRBV5-1 and TRBJ1-4, with 9 bases lining up with TRBD1. The CDR3 contains 14 residues. From germline, CDR1 is SGHRS and CDR2 YFSETQ. V lost 1 base to trimming and J lost 6 bases; unmatched junction nucleotides: 1. DNA of the CDR3: TGCGCCAGCAGCTTGCGGGACAGGGATGAAAAACTGTTTTTT. It codes for CASSLRDRDEKLFF. The full variable domain, with the rest looked up from reference TRBV5-1 and TRBJ1-4, is KAGVTQTPRYLIKTRGQQVTLSCSPISGHRSVSWYQQTPGQGLQFLFEYFSETQRNKGNFPGRFSGRQFSNSRSEMNVSTLELGDSALYLCASSLRDRDEKLFFGSGTQLSVL.

The J gene is TRBJ2-7, the V gene TRBV18; D possibly corresponds to TRBD2 (5 bases). The CDR3 is 14 residues long. V gave up 0 bases and J gave up 5 bases, with 11 bases separating them. Germline CDR1 reads KGHSH; CDR2 reads LQKENI. The CDR3 bases are TGTGCCAGCTCACCACCGGGAGTGGTAAACGAGCAGTACTTC. Translated, it gives CASSPPGVVNEQYF.

CDR3 region: CASSWGTSGGTGELFF. CDR3 nucleotide sequence: TGCGCCAGCAGCTGGGGGACTAGCGGAGGGACCGGGGAGCTGTTTTTT. V usage is TRBV5-1 and J usage is TRBJ2-2; 11 positions agree with TRBD2. Germline CDR1 is SGHRS and CDR2 is YFSETQ. CDR3 length: 16 residues. V gave up 3 bases and J gave up 5 bases; unmatched junction bases: 6.